Listed below are T cell receptor beta chains from one sample, sequenced in a study of cytomegalovirus exposure and HLA in healthy donors. Sequencing was performed with immunoSEQ multiplex PCR; in TCRdb, only in-frame clones are kept and a portion is missing. This sample has about 170,000 clones, with about three quarters found just once. The source material was PBMCs. Receptors were obtained from a woman between 50 and 59 years old in good health and CMV-seropositive. CDR3s include the opening cysteine and the closing phenylalanine or tryptophan. The D gene is left open where the match is weak. The size field is filled for only some rows; it gives once, few, many or a size class.

len | j_gene | d_gene | v_gene | abundance | CDR3nt | CDR3aa
16 | TRBJ2-5 | TRBD2 | TRBV28 | . | TGTGCCAGCAGTGGCACTAGCGGGGGAACCCAAGAGACCCAGTACTTC | CASSGTSGGTQETQYF
16 | TRBJ2-3 | TRBD1 | TRBV7-6 | few | TGTGCCAGCAGCTTGGGACAGCGAATCTTCGCAGATACGCAGTATTTT | CASSLGQRIFADTQYF
15 | TRBJ2-7 | TRBD2 | TRBV19 | once | TGTGCCAGTAGTATAGATGGGGGGGACTCCTACGAGCAGTACTTC | CASSIDGGDSYEQYF
14 | TRBJ2-1 | TRBD1 | TRBV9 | few | TGTGCCAGCAGCCCCCGACAGGGTTACAATGAGCAGTTCTTC | CASSPRQGYNEQFF
11 | TRBJ2-7 | TRBD1 | TRBV20-1 | . | TGCTCTGGACAGGGGGCCTACGAGCAGTACTTC | CSGQGAYEQYF
14 | TRBJ1-1 | . | TRBV7-3 | . | TGTGCCAGCAGCGTAGGGACGGCAGGGGCTGAAGCTTTCTTT | CASSVGTAGAEAFF
15 | TRBJ2-1 | TRBD2 | TRBV7-2 | . | TGTGCCAGCAGCCCGGGGGGGGGCCAGGACAATGAGCAGTTCTTC | CASSPGGGQDNEQFF
14 | TRBJ1-1 | . | TRBV18 | . | TGTGCCAGCTCACCCATGGGAGGGGGCACTGAAGCTTTCTTT | CASSPMGGGTEAFF
14 | TRBJ1-1 | . | TRBV7-2 | . | TGTGCCAGCAGCTTAGCCACAGCATGGTCTGAAGTTTTCTTT | CASSLATAWSEVFF
15 | TRBJ1-5 | TRBD1 | TRBV6-5 | . | TGTGCCAGCAGTTACGGGACAGGAGGCAATCAGCCCCAGCATTTT | CASSYGTGGNQPQHF
17 | TRBJ2-6 | TRBD1 | TRBV7-9 | . | TGTGCCAGCAGCTTACGGACAGGGGAGTCTGGGGCCAACGTCCTGACTTTC | CASSLRTGESGANVLTF
14 | TRBJ2-7 | TRBD1 | TRBV28 | . | TGTGCCAGCAGTGGGGGACAGGGGGCCTACGAGCAGTACTTC | CASSGGQGAYEQYF
16 | TRBJ2-3 | TRBD2 | TRBV9 | . | TGTGCCAGCAGCGTAGCTGCGGGGGGGCAGGCAGATACGCAGTATTTT | CASSVAAGGQADTQYF
15 | TRBJ1-2 | . | TRBV28 | . | TGTGCCAGCAGTCCCCCCGGGGGGCCCTTCTATGGCTACACCTTC | CASSPPGGPFYGYTF
12 | TRBJ2-3 | TRBD1 | TRBV29-1 | few | TGCAGCGCCGGACAGGGGACAGATACGCAGTATTTT | CSAGQGTDTQYF
17 | TRBJ1-5 | TRBD1 | TRBV6-1 | . | TGTGCCAGCAGTGGGGGACAGGGGATGGGCAGCAATCAGCCCCAGCATTTT | CASSGGQGMGSNQPQHF